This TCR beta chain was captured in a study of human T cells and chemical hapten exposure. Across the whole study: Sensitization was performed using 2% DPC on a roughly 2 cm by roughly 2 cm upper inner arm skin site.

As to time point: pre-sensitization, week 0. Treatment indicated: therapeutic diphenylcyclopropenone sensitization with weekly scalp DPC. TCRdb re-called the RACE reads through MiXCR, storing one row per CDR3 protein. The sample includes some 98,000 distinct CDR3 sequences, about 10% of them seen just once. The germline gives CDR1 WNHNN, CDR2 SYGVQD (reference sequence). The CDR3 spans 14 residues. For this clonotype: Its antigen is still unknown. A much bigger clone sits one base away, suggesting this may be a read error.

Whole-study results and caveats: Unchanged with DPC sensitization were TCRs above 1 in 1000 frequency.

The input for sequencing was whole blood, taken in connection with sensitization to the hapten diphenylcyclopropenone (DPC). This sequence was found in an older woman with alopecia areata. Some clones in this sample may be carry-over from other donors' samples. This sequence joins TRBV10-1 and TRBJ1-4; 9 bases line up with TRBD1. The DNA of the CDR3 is TGCGCCTGCAGCGTGGGACAGGGTTCGGAAAAACTGTTTTTT. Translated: CACSVGQGSEKLFF.